One T cell receptor (beta chain) is described in this entry. The target antigen is unknown. This specimen comes from a study of blood T cells in healthy people across ages. CDR1 and CDR2 from the germline V gene are SGHTA and FQGTGA. The length of the CDR3 is 13 residues. V lost 0 bases to trimming and J lost 7 bases; unmatched junction nucleotides: 1. Study results and limitations: Strong correlation was found linking TCR beta diversity to naive T cell percentage.

Through a sample-barcoded 5' primer and a J-beta primer mix, a second PCR was run for roughly 6 to 12 cycles. TCRdb passed the 5' RACE reads through MiXCR, listing each CDR3 protein once. The repertoire holds roughly 2 million distinct CDR3 sequences, around half seen once, with approximately 2% in the top ten. What was sequenced was blood. This chain joins TRBV7-3 and TRBJ1-1, with 8 bases lining up with TRBD1. The TCR originated in a woman aged 40 to 49 in good health. CDR3 coding DNA: TGTGCCAGCAGCTTAACTACAGGGGGTGAAGCTTTCTTT. Residues: CASSLTTGGEAFF.